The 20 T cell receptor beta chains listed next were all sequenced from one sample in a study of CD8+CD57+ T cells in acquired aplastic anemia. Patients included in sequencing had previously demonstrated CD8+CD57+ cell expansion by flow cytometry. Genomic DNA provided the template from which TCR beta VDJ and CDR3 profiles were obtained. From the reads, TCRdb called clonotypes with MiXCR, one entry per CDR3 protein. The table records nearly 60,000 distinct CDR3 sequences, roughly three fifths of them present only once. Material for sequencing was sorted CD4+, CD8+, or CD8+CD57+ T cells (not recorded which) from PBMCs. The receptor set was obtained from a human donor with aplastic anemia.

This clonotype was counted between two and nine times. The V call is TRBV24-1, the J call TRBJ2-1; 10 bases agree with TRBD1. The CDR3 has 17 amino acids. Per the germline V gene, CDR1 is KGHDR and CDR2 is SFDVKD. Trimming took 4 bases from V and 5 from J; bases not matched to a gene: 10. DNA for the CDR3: TGTGCCACCAGTGACCGTCGGACAGGGGGGCGCAACAATGAGCAGTTCTTC. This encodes CATSDRRTGGRNNEQFF.

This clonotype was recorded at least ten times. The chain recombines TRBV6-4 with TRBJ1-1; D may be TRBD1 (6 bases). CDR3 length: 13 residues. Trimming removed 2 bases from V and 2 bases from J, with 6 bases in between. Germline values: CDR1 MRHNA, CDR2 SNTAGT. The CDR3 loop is CASSDGTNTEAFF. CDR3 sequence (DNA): TGTGCCAGCAGTGACGGGACAAACACTGAAGCTTTCTTT.

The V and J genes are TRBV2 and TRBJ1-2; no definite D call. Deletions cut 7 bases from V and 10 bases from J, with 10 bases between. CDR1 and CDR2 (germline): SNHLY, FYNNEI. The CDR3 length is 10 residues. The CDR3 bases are TGTGCCAGCAAGAGGACTATCTACACCTTC. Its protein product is CASKRTIYTF.

The CDR3 protein is CRSGDMNTEAFF. The CDR3 DNA sequence: TGCCGGAGTGGGGATATGAACACTGAAGCTTTCTTT. The gene calls are TRBV29-1 and TRBJ1-1; D is unresolved. The CDR3 length is 12 residues. The germline V gene has CDR1 SQVTM and CDR2 ANQGSEA. The full variable domain, its missing parts supplied by reference TRBV29-1 and TRBJ1-1, is SAVISQKPSRDICQRGTSLTIQCQVDSQVTMMFWYRQQPGQSLTLIATANQGSEATYESGFVIDKFPISRPNLTFSTLTVSNMSPEDSSIYLCRSGDMNTEAFFGQGTRLTVV.

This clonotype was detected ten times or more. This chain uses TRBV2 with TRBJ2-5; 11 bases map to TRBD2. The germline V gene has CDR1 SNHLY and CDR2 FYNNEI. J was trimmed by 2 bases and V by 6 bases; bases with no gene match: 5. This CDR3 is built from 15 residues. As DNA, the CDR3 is TGTGCCAGCAGAACGGGACTAGCGGTTCAAGAGACCCAGTACTTC. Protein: CASRTGLAVQETQYF.

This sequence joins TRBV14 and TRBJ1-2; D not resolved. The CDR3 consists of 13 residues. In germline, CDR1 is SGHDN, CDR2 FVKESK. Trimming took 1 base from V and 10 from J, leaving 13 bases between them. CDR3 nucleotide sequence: TGTGCCAGCAGCCAAGGGGAGGGCGGAATCTACACCTTC. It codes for CASSQGEGGIYTF. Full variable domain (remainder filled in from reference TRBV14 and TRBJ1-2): EAGVTQFPSHSVIEKGQTVTLRCDPISGHDNLYWYRRVMGKEIKFLLHFVKESKQDESGMPNNRFLAERTGGTYSTLKVQPAELEDSGVYFCASSQGEGGIYTFGSGTRLTVV.

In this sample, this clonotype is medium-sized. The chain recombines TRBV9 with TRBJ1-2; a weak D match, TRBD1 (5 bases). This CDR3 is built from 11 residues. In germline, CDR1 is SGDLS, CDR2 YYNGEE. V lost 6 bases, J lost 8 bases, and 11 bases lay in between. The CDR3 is CASINWGGYTF. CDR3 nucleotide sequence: TGTGCCAGCATAAACTGGGGGGGCTACACCTTC.

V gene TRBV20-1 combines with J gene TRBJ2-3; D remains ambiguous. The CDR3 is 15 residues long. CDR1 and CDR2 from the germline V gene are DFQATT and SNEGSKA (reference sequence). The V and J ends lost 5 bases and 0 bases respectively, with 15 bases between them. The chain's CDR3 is CSAPPLLPSTDTQYF. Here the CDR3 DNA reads TGCAGTGCTCCTCCCTTACTACCTAGCACAGATACGCAGTATTTT.

In DNA form, the CDR3 reads TGTGCCAGCAGCTTAGCGATAGGCACCAATTCACCCCTCCACTTT. Residues: CASSLAIGTNSPLHF. The chain employs TRBV7-8 and TRBJ1-6; D is uncertain. V lost 0 bases and J 7 bases, leaving 10 bases between the germline ends. Looked up from germline, CDR1 is SGHVS and CDR2 is FQNEAQ. The CDR3 totals 15 residues.

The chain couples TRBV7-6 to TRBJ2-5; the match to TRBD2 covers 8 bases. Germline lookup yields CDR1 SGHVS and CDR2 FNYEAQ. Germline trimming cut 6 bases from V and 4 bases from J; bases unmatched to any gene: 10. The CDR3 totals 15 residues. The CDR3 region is CASSLQAGGSETQYF. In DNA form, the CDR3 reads TGTGCCAGCAGTCTACAGGCGGGGGGTTCAGAGACCCAGTACTTC.

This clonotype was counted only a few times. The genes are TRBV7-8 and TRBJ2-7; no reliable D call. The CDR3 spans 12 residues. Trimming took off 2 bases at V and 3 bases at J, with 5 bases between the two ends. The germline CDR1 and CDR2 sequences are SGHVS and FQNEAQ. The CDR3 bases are TGTGCCAGCAGCTTATCTTACTACGAGCAGTACTTC. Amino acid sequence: CASSLSYYEQYF.

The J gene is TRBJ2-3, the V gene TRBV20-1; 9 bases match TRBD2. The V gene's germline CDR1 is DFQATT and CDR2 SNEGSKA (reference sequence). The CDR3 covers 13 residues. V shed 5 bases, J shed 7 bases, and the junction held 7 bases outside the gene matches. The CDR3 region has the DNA TGCAGTGCTTGGGCTAGCGGGGAAAATACGCAGTATTTT. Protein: CSAWASGENTQYF.

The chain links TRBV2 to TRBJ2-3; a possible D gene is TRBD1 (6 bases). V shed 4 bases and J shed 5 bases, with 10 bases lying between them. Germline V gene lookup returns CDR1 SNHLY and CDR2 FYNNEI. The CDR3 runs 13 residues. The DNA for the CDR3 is TGTGCCAGCAGTGCAGGGGTAGTAGATACGCAGTATTTT. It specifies CASSAGVVDTQYF.

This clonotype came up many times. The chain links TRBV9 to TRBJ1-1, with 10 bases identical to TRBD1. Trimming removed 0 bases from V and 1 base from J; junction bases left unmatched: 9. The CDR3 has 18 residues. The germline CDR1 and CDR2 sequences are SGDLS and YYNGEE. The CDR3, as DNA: TGTGCCAGCAGCGTAGATCGGACAGGGGGTTCCACGAACACTGAAGCTTTCTTT. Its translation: CASSVDRTGGSTNTEAFF.

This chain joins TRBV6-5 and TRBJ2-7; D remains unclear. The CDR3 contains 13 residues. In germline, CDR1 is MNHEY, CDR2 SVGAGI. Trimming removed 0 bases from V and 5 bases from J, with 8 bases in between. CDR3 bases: TGTGCCAGCAGTTACTCCTCCTTTGACGAGCAGTACTTC. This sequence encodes CASSYSSFDEQYF.

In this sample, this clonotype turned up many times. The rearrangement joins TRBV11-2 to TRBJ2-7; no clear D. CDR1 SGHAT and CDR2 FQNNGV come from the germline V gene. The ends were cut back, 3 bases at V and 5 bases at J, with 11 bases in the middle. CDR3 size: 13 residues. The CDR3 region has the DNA TGTGCCAGCAGCTTCGGTACTGGGGACGAGCAGTACGTC. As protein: CASSFGTGDEQYV.

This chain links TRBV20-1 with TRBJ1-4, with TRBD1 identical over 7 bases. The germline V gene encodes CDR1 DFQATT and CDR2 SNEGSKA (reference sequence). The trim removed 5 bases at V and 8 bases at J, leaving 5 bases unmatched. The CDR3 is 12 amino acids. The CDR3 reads CSAGQEREKLFF. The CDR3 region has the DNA TGCAGTGCTGGACAGGAGAGGGAAAAACTGTTTTTT.

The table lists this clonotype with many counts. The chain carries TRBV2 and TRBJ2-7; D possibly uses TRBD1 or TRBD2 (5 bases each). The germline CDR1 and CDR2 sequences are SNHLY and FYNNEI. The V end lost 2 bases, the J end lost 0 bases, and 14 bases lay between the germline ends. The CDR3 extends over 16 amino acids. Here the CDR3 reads CASSEIFGGSSYEQYF. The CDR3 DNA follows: TGTGCCAGCAGTGAAATTTTTGGGGGAAGCTCCTACGAGCAGTACTTC.

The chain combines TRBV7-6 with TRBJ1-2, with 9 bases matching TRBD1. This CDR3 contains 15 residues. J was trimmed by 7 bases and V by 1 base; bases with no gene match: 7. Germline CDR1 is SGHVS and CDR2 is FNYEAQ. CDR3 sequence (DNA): TGTGCCAGCAGCTTAGAACAGGGGGCGTTAGGTGGCTACACCTTC. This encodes CASSLEQGALGGYTF. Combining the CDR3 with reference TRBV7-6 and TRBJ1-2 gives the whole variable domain GAGVSQSPRYKVTKRGQDVALRCDPISGHVSLYWYRQALGQGPEFLTYFNYEAQQDKSGLPNDRFSAERPEGSISTLTIQRTEQRDSAMYRCASSLEQGALGGYTFGSGTRLTVV.

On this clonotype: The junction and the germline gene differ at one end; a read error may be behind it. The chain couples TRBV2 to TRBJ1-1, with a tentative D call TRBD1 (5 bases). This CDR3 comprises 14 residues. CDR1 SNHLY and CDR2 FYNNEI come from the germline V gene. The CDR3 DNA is TGTGCCATCAGTGAAGCAGGGATGAACACTGAAGCTTTCTTT. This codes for CAISEAGMNTEAFF. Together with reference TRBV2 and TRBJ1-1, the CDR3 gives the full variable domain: EPEVTQTPSHQVTQMGQEVILRCVPISNHLYFYWYRQILGQKVEFLVSFYNNEISEKSEIFDDQFSVERPDGSNFTLKIRSTKLEDSAMYFCAISEAGMNTEAFFGQGTRLTVV.